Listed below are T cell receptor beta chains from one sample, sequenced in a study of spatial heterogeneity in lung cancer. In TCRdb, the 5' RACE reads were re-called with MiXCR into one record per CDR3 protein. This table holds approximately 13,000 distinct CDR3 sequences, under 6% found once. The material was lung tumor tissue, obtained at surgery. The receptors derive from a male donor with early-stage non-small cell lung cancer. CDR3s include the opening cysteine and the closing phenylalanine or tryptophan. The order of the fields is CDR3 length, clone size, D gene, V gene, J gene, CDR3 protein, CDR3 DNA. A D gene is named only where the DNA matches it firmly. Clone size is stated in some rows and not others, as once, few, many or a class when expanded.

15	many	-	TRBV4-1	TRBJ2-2	CASSQVVGSTGELFF	TGCGCCAGCAGCCAAGTTGTTGGGAGCACCGGGGAGCTGTTTTTT
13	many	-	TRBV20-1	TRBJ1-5	CSAEGPGNQPQHF	TGCAGTGCTGAGGGACCGGGCAATCAGCCCCAGCATTTT
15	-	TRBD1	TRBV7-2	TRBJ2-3	CASSYKGASTDTQYF	TGTGCCAGCAGCTACAAGGGGGCTAGCACAGATACGCAGTATTTT
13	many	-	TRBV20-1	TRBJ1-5	CSARADRTQPQHF	TGCAGTGCTAGAGCCGACAGAACCCAGCCCCAGCATTTT
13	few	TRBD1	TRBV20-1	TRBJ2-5	CSAGDRRQETQYF	TGCAGTGCCGGGGACAGAAGACAAGAGACCCAGTACTTC
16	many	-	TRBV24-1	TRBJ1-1	CATSDSDRASGAEAFF	TGTGCCACCAGTGACTCAGACCGGGCGTCTGGCGCTGAAGCTTTCTTT
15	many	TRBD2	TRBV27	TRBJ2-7	CASSLWPSGNYEQYF	TGTGCCAGCAGTTTATGGCCTAGCGGAAACTACGAGCAGTACTTC
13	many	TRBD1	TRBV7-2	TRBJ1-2	CASRSDRAGGYTF	TGTGCCAGCAGATCGGACAGGGCGGGTGGCTACACCTTC
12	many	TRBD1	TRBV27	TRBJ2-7	CASSLNRGYEYF	TGTGCCAGCAGTTTAAACAGGGGGTACGAGTACTTC
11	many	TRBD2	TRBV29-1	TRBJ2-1	CSALAGRVGFF	TGCAGCGCCCTAGCCGGGAGGGTAGGGTTCTTC
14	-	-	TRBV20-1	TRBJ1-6	CSARTGGGYSPLHF	TGCAGTGCCCGGACGGGGGGGGGCTATTCACCCCTCCACTTT
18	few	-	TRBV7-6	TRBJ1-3	CASTFAFPWGEGGNTIYF	TGTGCCAGCACCTTTGCCTTTCCCTGGGGGGAAGGTGGAAACACCATATATTTT
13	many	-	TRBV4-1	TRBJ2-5	CASSHPDRETQYF	TGCGCCAGCAGCCACCCGGACAGAGAGACCCAGTACTTC
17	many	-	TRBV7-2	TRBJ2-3	CASSLARGDRNTDTQYF	TGTGCCAGCAGCTTAGCGCGAGGGGACCGCAACACAGATACGCAGTATTTT
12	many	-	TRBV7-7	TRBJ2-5	CASSPKGETQYF	TGTGCCAGCAGTCCTAAGGGGGAGACCCAGTACTTC
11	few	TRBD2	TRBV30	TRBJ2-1	CAWTSSNEQFF	TGTGCGTGGACTAGTTCCAATGAGCAGTTCTTC
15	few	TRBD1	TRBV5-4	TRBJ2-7	CASRVDRGSSYEQYF	TGTGCCAGCAGGGTGGACAGGGGGAGCTCCTACGAGCAGTACTTC
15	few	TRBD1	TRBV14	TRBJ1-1	CASSLIRGVNTEAFF	TGTGCCAGCAGCCTAATCAGGGGGGTGAACACTGAAGCTTTCTTT
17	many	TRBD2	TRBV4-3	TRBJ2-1	CASSQDFVGGGQDEQFF	TGCGCCAGCAGCCAAGATTTCGTCGGGGGGGGCCAGGATGAGCAGTTCTTC
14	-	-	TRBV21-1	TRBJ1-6	CASSTASYNSPLHF	TGTGCCAGCAGTACGGCCTCCTATAATTCACCCCTCCACTTT
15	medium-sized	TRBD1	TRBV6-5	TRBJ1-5	CASSLTGGRDQPQHF	TGTGCCAGCAGTCTCACAGGGGGTAGGGATCAGCCCCAGCATTTT
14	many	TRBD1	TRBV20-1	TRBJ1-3	CSAGSRQGGNTIYF	TGCAGTGCGGGCTCTCGACAGGGTGGAAACACCATATATTTT
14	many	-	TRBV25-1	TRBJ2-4	CASSPQGSKNIQYF	TGTGCCAGCAGTCCTCAGGGGTCCAAAAACATTCAGTACTTC
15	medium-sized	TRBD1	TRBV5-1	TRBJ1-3	CASSLADRGRNTIYF	TGCGCCAGCAGCTTGGCCGACAGGGGCAGAAACACCATATATTTT
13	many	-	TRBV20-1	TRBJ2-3	CSAADTSRDTQYF	TGCAGTGCCGCGGACACGTCGAGAGATACGCAGTATTTT
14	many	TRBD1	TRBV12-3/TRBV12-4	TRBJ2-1	CASSRPGQGGEQFF	TGTGCCAGCAGCCGGCCGGGACAGGGGGGTGAGCAGTTCTTC
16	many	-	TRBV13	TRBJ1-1	CATQRTAQGGYTEAFF	TGTGCCACGCAAAGGACCGCACAGGGAGGGTACACTGAAGCTTTCTTT
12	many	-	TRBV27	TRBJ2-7	CASRGQPREQYF	TGTGCCAGCAGAGGGCAGCCACGCGAGCAGTACTTC
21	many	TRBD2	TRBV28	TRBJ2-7	CASSGNRARLAGGMRTYEQYF	TGTGCCAGCAGCGGAAATCGAGCGAGACTAGCGGGGGGGATGAGGACCTACGAGCAGTACTTC
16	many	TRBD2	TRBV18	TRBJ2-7	CASSPRTSGSSYEQYF	TGTGCCAGCTCACCAAGGACTAGCGGGAGCTCCTACGAGCAGTACTTC
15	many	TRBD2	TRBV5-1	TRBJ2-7	CASSLVGGGSYEQYF	TGCGCCAGCAGCTTGGTCGGGGGGGGCTCCTACGAGCAGTACTTC
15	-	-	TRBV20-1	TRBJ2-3	CSALRRGEPTDTQYF	TGCAGTGCCCTTCGAAGGGGGGAACCCACAGATACGCAGTATTTT
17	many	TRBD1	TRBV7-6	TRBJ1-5	CASSLGTGNDINQPQHF	TGTGCCAGCAGCTTAGGGACAGGGAATGATATCAATCAGCCCCAGCATTTT